These 9 T cell receptor beta chains were sequenced from one sample in a study of blood T cell repertoires in COVID-19. The data were produced by immunoSEQ multiplex PCR, yet TCRdb's version contains in-frame clones alone and is incomplete. The sample carries 60,000 to 65,000 clones, around 82% recorded once. Specimen: peripheral blood. The receptors derive from a man aged 55-75 years with COVID-19, enrolled during active disease.

This clone was observed once. The chain recombines TRBV30 with TRBJ1-6; D remains ambiguous. The CDR3 length is 13 residues. Between the trimmed V and J ends, which lost 5 bases and 5 bases, there was a span of 10 bases. Germline V gene data show CDR1 as GTSNPN and CDR2 as SVGIG (reference sequence). CDR3 region: CAWGSVNNSPLHF. Here the CDR3 DNA reads TGTGCCTGGGGGTCAGTCAATAATTCACCCCTCCACTTT.

The chain couples TRBV2 to TRBJ1-1; D remains ambiguous. The CDR3 length is 15 residues. The V end lost 2 bases, the J end lost 0 bases, and 10 bases lay between the germline ends. Germline CDR1 and CDR2: SNHLY and FYNNEI. The CDR3 DNA reads TGTGCCAGCAGTGAATTGGGCAGCTTGAACACTGAAGCTTTCTTT. Its protein product is CASSELGSLNTEAFF.

The rearrangement joins TRBV10-1 to TRBJ2-3; 9 nucleotides align to TRBD2. The germline V gene has CDR1 WNHNN and CDR2 SYGVQD (reference sequence). The V segment lost 2 bases and the J segment 2 bases; nucleotides outside the gene matches: 5. The CDR3 spans 16 residues. CDR3 in DNA: TGCGCCAGCAGTGAGGGAAGCGGGGGGATCACAGATACGCAGTATTTT. It is translated as CASSEGSGGITDTQYF.

The chain links TRBV4-2 to TRBJ2-1; 9 nucleotides match TRBD2. Germline values: CDR1 LGHNA, CDR2 YNFKEQ. Trimming took 0 bases from V and 6 from J; bases not matched to a gene: 9. The length of the CDR3 is 17 residues. The CDR3 coding sequence is TGTGCCAGCAGCCAAGAAAGAGGTAGCGGGAGTGTCAATGAGCAGTTCTTC. This codes for CASSQERGSGSVNEQFF.

The V gene is TRBV5-1, the J gene TRBJ2-3, with a tentative D call TRBD1 (6 bases). CDR3 length equals 16 residues. The V end lost 2 bases, the J end lost 0 bases, and 13 bases lay between the germline ends. Germline loops: CDR1 SGHRS, CDR2 YFSETQ. Here the CDR3 DNA reads TGCGCCAGCAGCTTATTAGGGCAGGGGAGCACAGATACGCAGTATTTT. Translated: CASSLLGQGSTDTQYF.

This chain connects TRBV18 to TRBJ1-1; tentatively, D is TRBD1 (5 bases). The V gene's germline CDR1 is KGHSH and CDR2 LQKENI. The CDR3 runs to 19 residues. The germline V and J ends were trimmed by 1 base and 1 base, with 22 bases remaining between them. CDR3 loop: CASSPREGDARVSNTEAFF. As DNA, the CDR3 is TGTGCCAGCTCACCACGGGAAGGGGATGCCAGGGTCTCGAACACTGAAGCTTTCTTT.

This rearrangement joins TRBV28 to TRBJ2-1; D gene unclear. V lost 7 bases and J lost 4, with 5 bases in between. The germline CDR1 and CDR2 sequences are MDHEN and SYDVKM. The CDR3 length is 11 residues. CDR3 amino acids: CASNLYNEQFF. The CDR3 DNA sequence: TGTGCCAGCAATCTTTACAATGAGCAGTTCTTC.

The chain carries TRBV18 and TRBJ2-1; D is unclear. V shed 0 bases and J shed 2 bases, with 8 bases lying between them. The CDR3 is 15 amino acids. The germline gives CDR1 KGHSH, CDR2 LQKENI. The CDR3 spells CASSPPVRAYNEQFF. The CDR3, as DNA: TGTGCCAGCTCACCACCTGTGCGTGCCTACAATGAGCAGTTCTTC.

The chain recombines TRBV4-1 with TRBJ1-4, with 9 positions matching TRBD1. Unmatched junction bases numbered 2, after V lost 4 bases and J lost 5 bases. CDR3 length: 14 residues. The germline V gene encodes CDR1 MGHRA and CDR2 YSYEKL. CDR3 nucleotide sequence: TGCGCCAGCAGCCGGGGACAGGGAAATGAAAAACTGTTTTTT. Protein sequence: CASSRGQGNEKLFF.